A single sample gave rise to the 3 T cell receptor beta chains below, sequenced in a study of blood T cell repertoires in COVID-19. The repertoire was sequenced with immunoSEQ multiplex PCR; TCRdb's copy has only in-frame clones and lacks some. Of 150,000 to 200,000 clones in the sample, 80% were seen once. The sequenced material came from PBMCs or T cells enriched from blood (not recorded which). The origin of the receptors is a man aged 35-49 years who had recovered from COVID-19.

The chain is built from TRBV27 and TRBJ2-7; D gene unclear. CDR1 is MNHEY, CDR2 SMNVEV, per germline (reference sequence). V lost 4 bases and J 5 bases, leaving 18 bases between the germline ends. The CDR3 has 15 amino acids. In DNA form, the CDR3 reads TGTGCCAGCAGTTCTCCACCCACATCAAGCGACGAGCAGTACGTC. Translated: CASSSPPTSSDEQYV.

This chain uses TRBV5-1 with TRBJ2-7; D gene ambiguous. V was pared by 2 bases and J by 4 bases, with 19 bases between. The CDR3 totals 16 residues. Germline V gene sequence: CDR1 SGHRS, CDR2 YFSETQ. Written as DNA, the CDR3 is TGCGCCAGCAGCTTAAATACCGGCCGAGGTCTGTACGAGCAGTACTTC. Translating it yields CASSLNTGRGLYEQYF. The full variable domain, in which reference TRBV5-1 and TRBJ2-7 provide the parts outside the CDR3, is KAGVTQTPRYLIKTRGQQVTLSCSPISGHRSVSWYQQTPGQGLQFLFEYFSETQRNKGNFPGRFSGRQFSNSRSEMNVSTLELGDSALYLCASSLNTGRGLYEQYFGPGTRLTVT.

The J gene is TRBJ2-3, the V gene TRBV4-1; TRBD1 is a possible D gene (6 bases). V lost 2 bases and J 2 bases, leaving 20 bases between the germline ends. CDR1 is MGHRA, CDR2 YSYEKL, per germline. This CDR3 spans 18 amino acids. CDR3 in amino acids: CASSQSRISRGPTDTQYF. The CDR3, as DNA: TGCGCCAGCAGCCAAAGTCGGATCAGCAGGGGACCCACAGATACGCAGTATTTT.